This TCR beta chain came from a study of T cell responses to AZD1222 COVID-19 vaccine. General study results and limits: Epitopes outside B.1.351 and B.1.1.7 mutated regions reportedly drew nearly half of spike TCRs. Repertoires were obtained only post-peak T cell response.

Pooled in the analysis were second doses at about 4 or about 12 weeks. As to this clone: Its antigen is currently unknown.

Repertoires were generated with immunoSEQ multiplex PCR, while TCRdb's copy carries only in-frame clones and drops some. Among around 150,000 clones, 92% were seen once, and the ten largest hold approximately 3.8%. J lost 5 bases, V lost 6 bases, and 6 bases had no gene match. The CDR3 runs to 13 residues. The clonotype was recovered from an adult who received the AZD1222 COVID-19 vaccine. This chain links TRBV12-3 or TRBV12-4 with TRBJ2-5; 7 bases match TRBD2. The material was peripheral blood, obtained 28 days after the second AZD1222 dose. CDR3 nucleotides: TGTGCCAGCAGCCGAGGGACTATCGAGACCCAGTACTTC. Translation: CASSRGTIETQYF.